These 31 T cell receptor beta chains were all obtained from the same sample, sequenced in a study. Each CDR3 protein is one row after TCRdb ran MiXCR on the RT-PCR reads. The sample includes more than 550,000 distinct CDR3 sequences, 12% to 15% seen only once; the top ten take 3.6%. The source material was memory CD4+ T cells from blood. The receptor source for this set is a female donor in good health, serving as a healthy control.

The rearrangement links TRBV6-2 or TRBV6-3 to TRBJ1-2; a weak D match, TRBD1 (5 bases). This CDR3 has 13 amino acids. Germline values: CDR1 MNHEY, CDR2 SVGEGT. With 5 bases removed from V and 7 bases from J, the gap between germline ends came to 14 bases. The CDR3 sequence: CASSPDGGSGYTF. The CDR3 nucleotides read TGTGCCAGCAGTCCCGACGGGGGGTCTGGCTACACCTTC.

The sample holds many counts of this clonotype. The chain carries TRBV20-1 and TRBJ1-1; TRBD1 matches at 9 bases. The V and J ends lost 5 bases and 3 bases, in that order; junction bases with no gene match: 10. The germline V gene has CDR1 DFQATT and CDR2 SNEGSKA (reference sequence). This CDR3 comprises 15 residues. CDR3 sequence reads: CSASDRGHADTEAFF. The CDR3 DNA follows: TGCAGTGCTTCGGACAGGGGTCACGCAGACACTGAAGCTTTCTTT.

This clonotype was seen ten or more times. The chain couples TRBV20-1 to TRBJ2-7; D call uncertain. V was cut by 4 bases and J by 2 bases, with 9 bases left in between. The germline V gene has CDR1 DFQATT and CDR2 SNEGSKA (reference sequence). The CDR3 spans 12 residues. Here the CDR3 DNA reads TGCAGTGCTAAACGTACAACCTACGAGCAGTACTTC. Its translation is CSAKRTTYEQYF.

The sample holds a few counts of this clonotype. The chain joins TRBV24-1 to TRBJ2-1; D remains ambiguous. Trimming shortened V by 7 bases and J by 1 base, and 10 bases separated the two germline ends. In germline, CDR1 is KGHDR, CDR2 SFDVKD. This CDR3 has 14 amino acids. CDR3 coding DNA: TGTGCCACCAGCGCGACACTTTCCTACAATGAGCAGTTCTTC. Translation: CATSATLSYNEQFF.

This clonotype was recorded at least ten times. Here the CDR3 DNA reads TGCAGTGCTAGAGCGTGGGGTGGACTAGCGGGGACAGATACGCAGTATTTT. Protein: CSARAWGGLAGTDTQYF. The chain has TRBV20-1 and TRBJ2-3; 12 bases agree with TRBD2. The CDR3 is 17 residues long. Germline V lookup: CDR1 DFQATT, CDR2 SNEGSKA (reference sequence). J was trimmed by 3 bases and V by 1 base; bases with no gene match: 8.

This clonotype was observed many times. CDR3 in DNA: TGCAGCGTTGGTTGGGGGAATAATGAAAAACTGTTTTTT. Translation: CSVGWGNNEKLFF. The chain couples TRBV29-1 to TRBJ1-4, with a weak D call TRBD1 (5 bases). The ends were cut back, 4 bases at V and 4 bases at J, with 10 bases in the middle. The CDR3 runs 13 residues. Germline values: CDR1 SQVTM, CDR2 ANQGSEA.

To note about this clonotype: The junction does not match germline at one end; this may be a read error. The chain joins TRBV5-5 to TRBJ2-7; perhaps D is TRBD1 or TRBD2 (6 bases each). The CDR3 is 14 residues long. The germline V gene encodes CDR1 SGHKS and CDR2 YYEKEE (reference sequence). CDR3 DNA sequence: TGTGCCAGCAGCCCCGTCGGGGGCTCCTACGAGCATTACTTC. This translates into CASSPVGGSYEHYF.

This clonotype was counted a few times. The CDR3 sequence: CAKGWGGYTF. DNA for the CDR3: TGCGCCAAAGGATGGGGAGGCTACACCTTC. This chain uses TRBV5-1 with TRBJ1-2; D unresolved. The CDR3 extends over 10 amino acids. Looked up from germline, CDR1 is SGHRS and CDR2 is YFSETQ. Trimming left V 9 bases short and J 8 bases short, with 11 bases between.

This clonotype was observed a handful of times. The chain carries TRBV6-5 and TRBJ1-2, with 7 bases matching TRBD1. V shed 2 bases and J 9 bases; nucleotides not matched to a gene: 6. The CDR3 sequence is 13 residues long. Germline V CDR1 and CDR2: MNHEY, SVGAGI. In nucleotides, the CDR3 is TGTGCCAGCAGTTACGAGGACAGGCGGAGCTACACCTTC. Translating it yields CASSYEDRRSYTF.

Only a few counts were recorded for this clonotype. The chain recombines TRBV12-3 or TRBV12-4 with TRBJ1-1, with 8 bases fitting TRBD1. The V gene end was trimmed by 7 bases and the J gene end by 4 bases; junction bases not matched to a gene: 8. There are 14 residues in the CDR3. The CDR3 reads CASTTRGRGTEAFF. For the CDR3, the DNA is TGTGCCAGCACCACCAGGGGGCGAGGCACTGAAGCTTTCTTT.

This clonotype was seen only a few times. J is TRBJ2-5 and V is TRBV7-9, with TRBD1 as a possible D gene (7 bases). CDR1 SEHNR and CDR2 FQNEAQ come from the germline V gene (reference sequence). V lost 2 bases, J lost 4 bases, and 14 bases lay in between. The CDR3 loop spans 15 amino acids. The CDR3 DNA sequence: TGTGCCAGCAGCTTAATCGCGGGACAGTCAGAGACCCAGTACTTC. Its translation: CASSLIAGQSETQYF.

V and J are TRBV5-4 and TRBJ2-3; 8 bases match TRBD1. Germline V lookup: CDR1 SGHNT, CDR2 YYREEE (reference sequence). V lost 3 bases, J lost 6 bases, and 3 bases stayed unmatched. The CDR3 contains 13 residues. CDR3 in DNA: TGTGCCAGCAGCTCGACAGGGGCGGATACGCAGTATTTT. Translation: CASSSTGADTQYF.

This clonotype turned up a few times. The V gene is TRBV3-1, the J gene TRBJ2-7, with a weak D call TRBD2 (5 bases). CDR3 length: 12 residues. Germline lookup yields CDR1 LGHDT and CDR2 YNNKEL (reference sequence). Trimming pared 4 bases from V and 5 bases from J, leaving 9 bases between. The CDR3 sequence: CASSLTRNEQYF. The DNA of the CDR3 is TGTGCCAGCAGCCTAACTAGAAACGAGCAGTACTTC.

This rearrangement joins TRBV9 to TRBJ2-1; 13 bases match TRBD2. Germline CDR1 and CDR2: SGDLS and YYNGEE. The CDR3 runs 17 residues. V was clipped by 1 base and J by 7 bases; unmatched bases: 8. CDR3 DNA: TGTGCCAGCAGCGTAACCCCCCCGGGACTAGCGGGAAATGAGCAGTTCTTC. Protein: CASSVTPPGLAGNEQFF.

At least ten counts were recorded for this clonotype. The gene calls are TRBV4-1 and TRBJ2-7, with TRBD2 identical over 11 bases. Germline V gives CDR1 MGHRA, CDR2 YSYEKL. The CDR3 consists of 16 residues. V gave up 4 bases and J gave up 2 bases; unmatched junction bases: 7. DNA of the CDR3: TGCGCCAGCAGCCCCCTACGACTAGCGGGAACCTACGAGCAGTACTTC. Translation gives CASSPLRLAGTYEQYF.

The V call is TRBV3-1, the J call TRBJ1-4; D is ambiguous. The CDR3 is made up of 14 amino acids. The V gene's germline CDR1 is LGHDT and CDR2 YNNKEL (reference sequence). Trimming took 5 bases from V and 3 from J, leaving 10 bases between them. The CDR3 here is CASSYTLSNEKLFF. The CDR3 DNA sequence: TGTGCCAGCAGCTATACACTTTCTAATGAAAAACTGTTTTTT.

DNA for the CDR3: TGTGCCAGCAGCTTAGAGTCGGTAGCTAGCACAGATACGCAGTATTTT. Translation: CASSLESVASTDTQYF. The chain has TRBV7-9 and TRBJ2-3; D is uncertain. Per germline, CDR1 SEHNR and CDR2 FQNEAQ (reference sequence). Trimming stripped 1 base from V and 0 bases from J, with 11 bases between. The CDR3 has 16 residues. The full variable domain, rest sourced from reference TRBV7-9 and TRBJ2-3, is DTGVSQNPRHKITKRGQNVTFRCDPISEHNRLYWYRQTLGQGPEFLTYFQNEAQLEKSRLLSDRFSAERPKGSFSTLEIQRTEQGDSAMYLCASSLESVASTDTQYFGPGTRLTVL.

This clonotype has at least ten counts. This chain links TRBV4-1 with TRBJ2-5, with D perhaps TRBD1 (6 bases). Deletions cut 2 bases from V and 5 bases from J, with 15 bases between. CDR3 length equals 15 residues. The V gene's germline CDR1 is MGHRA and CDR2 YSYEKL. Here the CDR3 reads CASSQQQGGSETQYF. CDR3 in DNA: TGCGCCAGCAGCCAACAACAGGGTGGATCGGAGACCCAGTACTTC.

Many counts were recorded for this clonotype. DNA for the CDR3: TGTGCCAGCAGCCCATATCGACTAGCGGGGAACTCCTACGAGCAGTACTTC. Protein product: CASSPYRLAGNSYEQYF. The J gene is TRBJ2-7, the V gene TRBV5-6; 11 bases are a match to TRBD2. The ends lost 4 bases at V and 0 bases at J; junction bases unmatched: 9. Germline CDR1 reads SGHDT; CDR2 reads YYEEEE. There are 17 residues in the CDR3.

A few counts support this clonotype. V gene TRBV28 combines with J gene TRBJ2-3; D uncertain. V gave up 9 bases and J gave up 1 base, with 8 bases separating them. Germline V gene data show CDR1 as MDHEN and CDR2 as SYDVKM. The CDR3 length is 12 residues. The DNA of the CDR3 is TGTGCCAGTAGGCGCGGCACAGATACGCAGTATTTT. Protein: CASRRGTDTQYF.

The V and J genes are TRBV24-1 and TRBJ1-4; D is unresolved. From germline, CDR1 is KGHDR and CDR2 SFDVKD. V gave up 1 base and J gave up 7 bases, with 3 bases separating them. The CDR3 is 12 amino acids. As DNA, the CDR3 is TGTGCCACCAGTGATTTCGGTGAAAAACTGTTTTTT. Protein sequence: CATSDFGEKLFF.

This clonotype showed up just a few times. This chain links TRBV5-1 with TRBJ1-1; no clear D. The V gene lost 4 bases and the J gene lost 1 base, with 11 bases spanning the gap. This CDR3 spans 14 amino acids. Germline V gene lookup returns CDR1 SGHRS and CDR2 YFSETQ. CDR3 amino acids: CASSPDIWNTEAFF. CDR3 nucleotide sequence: TGCGCCAGCAGCCCAGACATCTGGAACACTGAAGCTTTCTTT.

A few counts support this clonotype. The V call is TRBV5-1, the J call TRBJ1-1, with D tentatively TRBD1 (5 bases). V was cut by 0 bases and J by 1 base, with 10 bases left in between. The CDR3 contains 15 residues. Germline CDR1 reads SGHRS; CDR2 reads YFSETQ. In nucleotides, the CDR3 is TGCGCCAGCAGCTTGGCCGTTGGGGCGAACACTGAAGCTTTCTTT. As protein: CASSLAVGANTEAFF.

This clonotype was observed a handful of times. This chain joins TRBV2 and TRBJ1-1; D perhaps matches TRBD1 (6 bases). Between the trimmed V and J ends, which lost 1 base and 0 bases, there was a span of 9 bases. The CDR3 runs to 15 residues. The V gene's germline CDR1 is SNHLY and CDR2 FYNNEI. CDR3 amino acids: CASSEDRAMNTEAFF. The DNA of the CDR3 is TGTGCCAGCAGTGAAGACAGGGCCATGAACACTGAAGCTTTCTTT. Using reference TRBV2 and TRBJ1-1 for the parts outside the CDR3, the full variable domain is EPEVTQTPSHQVTQMGQEVILRCVPISNHLYFYWYRQILGQKVEFLVSFYNNEISEKSEIFDDQFSVERPDGSNFTLKIRSTKLEDSAMYFCASSEDRAMNTEAFFGQGTRLTVV.

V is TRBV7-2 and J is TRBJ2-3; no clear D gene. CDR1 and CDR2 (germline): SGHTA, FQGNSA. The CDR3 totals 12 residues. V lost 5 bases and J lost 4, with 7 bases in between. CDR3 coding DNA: TGTGCCAGCAGCACCGGGCCAGATACGCAGTATTTT. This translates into CASSTGPDTQYF. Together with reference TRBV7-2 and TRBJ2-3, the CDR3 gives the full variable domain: GAGVSQSPSNKVTEKGKDVELRCDPISGHTALYWYRQSLGQGLEFLIYFQGNSAPDKSGLPSDRFSAERTGGSVSTLTIQRTQQEDSAVYLCASSTGPDTQYFGPGTRLTVL.

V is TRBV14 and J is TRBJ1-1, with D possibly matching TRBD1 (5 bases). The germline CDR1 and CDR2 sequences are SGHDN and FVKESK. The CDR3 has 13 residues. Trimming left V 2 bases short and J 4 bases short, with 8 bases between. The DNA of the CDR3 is TGTGCCAGCAGCCAATTTGGGGCCACTGAAGCTTTCTTT. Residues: CASSQFGATEAFF.

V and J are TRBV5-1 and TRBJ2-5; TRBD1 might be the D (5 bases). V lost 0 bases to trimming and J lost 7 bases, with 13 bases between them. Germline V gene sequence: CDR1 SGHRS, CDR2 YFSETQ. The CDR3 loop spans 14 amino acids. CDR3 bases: TGCGCCAGCAGCTTGGAGGACATCCTCGGGACCCAGTACTTC. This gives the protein CASSLEDILGTQYF.

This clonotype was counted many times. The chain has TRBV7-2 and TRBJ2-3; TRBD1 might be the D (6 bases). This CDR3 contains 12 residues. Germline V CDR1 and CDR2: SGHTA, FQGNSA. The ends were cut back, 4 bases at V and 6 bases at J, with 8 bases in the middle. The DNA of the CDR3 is TGTGCCAGCAGCTACAGGGAGGATACGCAGTATTTT. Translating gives CASSYREDTQYF.

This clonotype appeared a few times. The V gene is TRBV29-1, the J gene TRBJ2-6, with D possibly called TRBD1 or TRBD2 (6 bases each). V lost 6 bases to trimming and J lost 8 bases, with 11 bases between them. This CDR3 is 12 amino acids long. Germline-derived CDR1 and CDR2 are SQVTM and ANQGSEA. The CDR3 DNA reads TGCAGCGTGACTAGGGGGACCAACGTCCTGACTTTC. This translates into CSVTRGTNVLTF.

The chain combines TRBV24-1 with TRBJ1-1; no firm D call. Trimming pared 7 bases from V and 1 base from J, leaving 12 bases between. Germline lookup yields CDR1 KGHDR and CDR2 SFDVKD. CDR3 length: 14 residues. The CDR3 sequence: CATRSTHRNTEAFF. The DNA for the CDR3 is TGTGCCACCAGATCAACCCACAGGAACACTGAAGCTTTCTTT.

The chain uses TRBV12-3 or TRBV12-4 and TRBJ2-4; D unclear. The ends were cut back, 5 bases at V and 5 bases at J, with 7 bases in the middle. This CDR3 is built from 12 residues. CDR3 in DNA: TGTGCCAGCAGTCCCTTCGAAAACATTCAGTACTTC. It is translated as CASSPFENIQYF.